The clone carrying this T cell receptor (beta chain) came up a few times. What it recognizes is unknown. TCRdb called the reads again in MiXCR, with one record for every CDR3 protein. The sample consists of approximately 500,000 distinct CDR3 sequences, 11% of them appearing once. Trimming shortened V by 1 base and J by 6 bases, and 8 bases separated the two germline ends. CDR3 size: 13 residues. Germline CDR1 and CDR2: LGHDT and YNNKEL (reference sequence). The entry originates in a study of T cell repertoires in cytomegalovirus infection. As for the study in general: Based on public TCR beta signatures, there were indications of CMV infection and of a matching HLA type.

Study conclusions and caveats: Totalled public TCR beta family frequency picked out people who carried CMV plus the relevant HLA. Dominating the ex vivo response were TCR beta clonotypes that were CMV-specific and HLA-C-restricted.

The clonotype originates from a human donor in good health (CMV status not recorded). Some clones in this sample may be carry-over from other donors' samples. The V call is TRBV3-1, the J call TRBJ2-3; D gene ambiguous. Sequenced material: PBMCs. CDR3 DNA sequence: TGTGCCAGCAGCCAAGCGGACCGGGATACGCAGTATTTT. Protein product: CASSQADRDTQYF.